The TCR beta chain described here comes from a study of neurological immune-mediated disorders (dated by TCRdb to the late 2010s). Broadly, across the study: Among the roughly 34 multiple sclerosis patients, relapsing-remitting MS was present in approximately 31 and secondary progressive MS was present in 3. Longitudinal samples, technical triplicates and paired sorted CD4+ and CD8+ T-cell subsets, alongside PBMC samples, were included among the approximately 110 TCR-beta libraries. Using UMI-based sequencing, the study compared peripheral blood TCR-beta repertoires from patients with HTLV-I-associated myelopathy (HAM/TSP), patients with multiple sclerosis, and healthy controls. The cohort was made up of about 68 subjects, consisting of some 15 HAM/TSP patients, around 35 multiple sclerosis patients and about 20 healthy controls. General study outcomes and caveats: TCR clonal expansion was greatest in HAM/TSP patients and smallest in MS patients, who ranked below even healthy controls. In phylogenetic analysis, the repertoires of 18 of 34 MS patients grouped into a cluster of related CDR3 sequences, which suggests a possible signature at the repertoire level. No clinical or MRI features were associated with the MS cluster, and the authors said that larger cohorts are needed. No identical CDR3 amino acid sequences were found to be shared among expanded clones across subjects, suggesting that TCR-beta repertoires were private in all groups.

To synthesize cDNA, template-switch 5'RACE was performed with a primer carrying a 10-nucleotide random unique molecular identifier so that each TCR transcript was tagged. Each sequencing run produced over 180 million TCR-beta sequences covering 15-18 subjects. The RNeasy kit was used to extract total RNA. The KAPA Real-time Library Amplification kit was used to amplify TCR-beta VDJ regions with primers targeting the TCR constant region and the 5'RACE anchor. Sample indexes and Illumina adaptors were added in a first PCR, after which library yield was increased in a second PCR. The roughly 650 bp TCR product was size-selected on a 2% E-gel SizeSelection system after Ampure bead purification. Before pooling, library quality was assessed on a Bioanalyzer, concentration was determined with Qubit, and library quantification was performed with the Kapa Library Quantification kit. Libraries were sequenced paired-end 2 x 150 bp on an Illumina HiSeq 2500. To increase sequence diversity, about 25-31% phiX was spiked into each library pool. As for the original processing: Quality-filtered reads were processed with the UMI-based MiGEC pipeline, which removed over 85% of raw TCR sequences during error correction. VDJ genes were aligned to IMGT germline references, and clonotypes were defined by unique CDR3 amino acid sequence plus V-J genes. VDJtools evaluated clonal expansion, Shannon diversity and CDR3 relatedness (CalcPairwiseDistances, ClusterSamples); CLCbio workbench built phylogenetic trees. Using coefficient-of-variation modelling across technical triplicates, the study counted a clone as expanded if it had at least 8 unique UMIs. TCRdb trimmed public reads at Q25 via fastp, called clones via MiXCR and kept in-frame beta chains. Rows are unified per CDR3 protein, each entry keeping the most common DNA and genes. These V and J calls derive from TCRdb rather than the authors' analysis. A total of tens of thousands of distinct CDR3 sequences appear in this sample, roughly 2.5% of them only once. The ten largest account for around 3% of the sample.

For the unsorted PBMC libraries, 2 million PBMCs were stored in RNAlater at -80 degrees C until RNA extraction and were used to generate the libraries. The multiple sclerosis patients were enrolled in a US clinical protocol that used magnetic resonance imaging to evaluate disease progression. PBMCs were separated from peripheral blood using Ficoll-Hypaque density gradient centrifugation and then cryopreserved in liquid nitrogen. A few counts support this clonotype. Its antigen is still unknown. Per-base quality was not reported, and no clone a single base away is much larger than it. The sequenced sample was PBMCs. This TCR derives from a man aged 45 to 65 with multiple sclerosis.

The CDR3 here reads CASSPWTAQETQYF. The sequenced DNA: TGTGCCAGCAGCCCTTGGACAGCCCAAGAGACCCAGTACTTC. In this chain, TRBV7-6 is recombined with TRBJ2-5, with a tentative D gene TRBD1 over 6 matching bases. V is clipped by 5 bases and J by 1 base, and the sequence between their germline boundaries is 11 bases long. From cysteine to phenylalanine, the CDR3 is 14 amino acids long. Solely the CDR3 DNA is kept, with 42 bases framed from the first base. Via the germline V gene, CDR1 is SGHVS and CDR2 FNYEAQ.